What follows describes a single T cell receptor (beta chain). The conserved phenylalanine or tryptophan normally closing the CDR3 is absent here, so this likely arose from a read error. Because the CDR3's place on the DNA is in doubt, the DNA is left out and the CDR3 is given as listed by TCRdb. The sequenced patients had an expansion of CD8+CD57+ cells seen by flow cytometry. Genomic DNA, the template, was used for profiling of the TCR beta VDJ and CDR3. TCRdb re-called the reads with MiXCR, one entry per CDR3 protein. The table includes approximately 250,000 distinct CDR3 sequences, roughly 82% detected once. The data were taken from a study of CD8+CD57+ T cells in acquired aplastic anemia. The TCR comes from a human donor with aplastic anemia. What was sequenced was sorted CD4+, CD8+, or CD8+CD57+ T cells (not recorded which) from PBMCs.

Here the CDR3 reads CASSSGRGNSPLH. The J gene is TRBJ2-7, the V gene TRBV7-6; the D segment call TRBD1 is taken from the table without a DNA check. The CDR3 has 13 amino acids, counting both end residues. The germline gives CDR1 SGHVS, CDR2 FNYEAQ.